These 8 T cell receptor beta chains came from one sample sequenced in a study of blood T cells in healthy people across ages. It was with a sample-barcoded 5' primer and a J-beta primer mix that a second PCR of roughly 7 to 12 cycles was run. A single record per CDR3 protein comes from TCRdb applying MiXCR to the 5' RACE reads. The sample carries 1.8 million or so distinct CDR3 sequences, roughly 43% recorded once. The sequenced material came from blood. These receptor sequences come from a human donor in good health.

This clonotype was observed a few times. The V gene is TRBV29-1, the J gene TRBJ1-2; unclear D gene. Trimming stripped 4 bases from V and 1 base from J, with 10 bases between. The germline V gene has CDR1 SQVTM and CDR2 ANQGSEA. CDR3 length: 13 amino acids. As DNA, the CDR3 is TGCAGCGTTGCATCGGGGTTTAACTATGGCTACACCTTC. Residues: CSVASGFNYGYTF.

DNA for the CDR3: TGTGCCAGCACTCCGGGGCAGGGACATCACGAGCAGTACTTC. Encoded protein: CASTPGQGHHEQYF. The gene calls are TRBV6-6 and TRBJ2-7; perhaps TRBD1 as D (6 bases). CDR1 and CDR2 from the germline V gene are MNHNY and SVGAGI (reference sequence). Trimming stripped 7 bases from V and 5 bases from J, with 18 bases between. This CDR3 contains 14 residues.

The rearrangement joins TRBV3-1 to TRBJ2-1; D gene ambiguous. V was pared by 8 bases and J by 6 bases, with 11 bases between. Germline V CDR1 and CDR2: LGHDT, YNNKEL (reference sequence). The CDR3 runs 12 residues. The DNA for the CDR3 is TGTGCCAGCTACGAGGACCCCAATGAGCAGTTCTTC. It specifies CASYEDPNEQFF.

The CDR3 reads CSARVLGQGNTEAFF. CDR3 in DNA: TGCAGTGCTAGAGTTCTAGGACAGGGGAACACTGAAGCTTTCTTT. V usage is TRBV20-1 and J usage is TRBJ1-1; 8 bases are shared with TRBD1. Germline V gene lookup returns CDR1 DFQATT and CDR2 SNEGSKA (reference sequence). The CDR3 is 15 amino acids. After removal of 1 base from V and 1 base from J, the junction contained 5 bases not matched to a gene.

This chain joins TRBV10-3 and TRBJ1-1; unclear D gene. The CDR3 length is 13 residues. The V and J ends lost 2 bases and 0 bases respectively, with 4 bases between them. CDR1 and CDR2 (germline): ENHRY, SYGVKD. CDR3 protein: CAISERMNTEAFF. The DNA for the CDR3 is TGTGCCATCAGTGAGCGAATGAACACTGAAGCTTTCTTT.

This clonotype has only a few counts. The chain has TRBV4-3 and TRBJ1-5; no clear D. Trimming pared 1 base from V and 5 bases from J, leaving 12 bases between. Germline values: CDR1 LGHNA, CDR2 YSLEER. CDR3 length equals 15 residues. In DNA, the CDR3 is TGCGCCAGCAGCCAAGTGGTAGGGCATCATCAGCCCCAGCATTTT. The encoded protein is CASSQVVGHHQPQHF.

The chain's CDR3 is CASSLSSNLGNYGYTF. The CDR3 DNA reads as TGTGCCAGCAGCTTGTCCTCAAATTTGGGCAACTATGGCTACACCTTC. J is TRBJ1-2 and V is TRBV11-2; D call uncertain. The ends were cut back, 3 bases at V and 2 bases at J, with 16 bases in the middle. CDR1 SGHAT and CDR2 FQNNGV come from the germline V gene. The CDR3 spans 16 residues.

The sample holds a few counts of this clonotype. The chain joins TRBV7-2 to TRBJ2-1; 8 bases are a match to TRBD2. CDR1 and CDR2 (germline): SGHTA, FQGNSA. The CDR3 has 14 amino acids. With V trimmed by 2 bases and J by 7 bases, 4 bases remained unmatched. In DNA form, the CDR3 reads TGTGCCAGCAGCTTATTTTCGGGGGGGAATGAGCAGTTCTTC. It codes for CASSLFSGGNEQFF.